The 29 T cell receptor beta chains reported below all come from one sample, sequenced in a study of cytomegalovirus exposure and HLA in healthy donors. Sequencing used immunoSEQ multiplex PCR; TCRdb keeps in-frame clones, though not all of them. The sample lists about 73,000 clones, 90% to 95% occurring once. Sequencing was carried out using PBMCs. These receptors were taken from a man aged 18 to 30 in good health and CMV-seronegative.

The chain uses TRBV27 and TRBJ2-2, with 8 bases lining up with TRBD2. CDR3 length: 15 amino acids. Losses at the gene ends were 7 bases for V and 7 bases for J; bases not matched to a gene: 11. Germline V gives CDR1 MNHEY, CDR2 SMNVEV (reference sequence). The CDR3 coding sequence is TGTGCCAGCAATCTTCGGGGGGGCCTCGGCGGGGAGCTGTTTTTT. Residues: CASNLRGGLGGELFF.

The rearrangement links TRBV19 to TRBJ1-1; weak D call: TRBD1 (6 bases). This CDR3 is 14 amino acids long. Germline V gene sequence: CDR1 LNHDA, CDR2 SQIVND (reference sequence). Deletions cut 1 base from V and 1 base from J, with 7 bases between. The CDR3 region has the DNA TGTGCCAGTAGTATAGGGGGACAGAACACTGAAGCTTTCTTT. Its protein is CASSIGGQNTEAFF.

J is TRBJ2-1 and V is TRBV13; 10 nucleotides align to TRBD1. Germline loops: CDR1 PRHDT, CDR2 FYEKMQ (reference sequence). The CDR3 covers 14 residues. V gave up 5 bases and J gave up 6 bases; unmatched junction bases: 4. This chain's CDR3 is CASSERDRGNEQFF. Written as DNA, the CDR3 is TGTGCCAGCAGCGAAAGGGACAGGGGCAATGAGCAGTTCTTC.

The V call is TRBV7-8, the J call TRBJ2-7, with D maybe TRBD1 (6 bases). Trimming removed 4 bases at V and 0 bases at J, with 10 bases between. This CDR3 contains 14 residues. The germline gives CDR1 SGHVS, CDR2 FQNEAQ. CDR3 nucleotide sequence: TGTGCCAGCAGCTCCGACAGGAGCTCCTACGAGCAGTACTTC. This translates into CASSSDRSSYEQYF.

The chain links TRBV30 to TRBJ1-2; D unclear. The germline V gene encodes CDR1 GTSNPN and CDR2 SVGIG (reference sequence). The length of the CDR3 is 11 residues. V gave up 1 base and J gave up 4 bases, with 4 bases separating them. In DNA, the CDR3 is TGTGCCTGGAGTGGGGCCTATGGCTACACCTTC. Protein sequence: CAWSGAYGYTF.

The rearrangement joins TRBV11-2 to TRBJ1-1, with 7 bases identical to TRBD1. V was pared by 5 bases and J by 8 bases, with 17 bases of the junction left unmatched. From germline, CDR1 is SGHAT and CDR2 FQNNGV. The CDR3 sequence is 16 residues long. Here the CDR3 DNA reads TGTGCCAGCAGCCAGCACCGTATCGGGACAGCGATCGAAGCTTTCTTT. It codes for CASSQHRIGTAIEAFF.

The count of this clone is one. CDR3 DNA: TGTGCCAGCAGCCTCGGGACAGGGTTTCGGGCAAATAATTCACCCCTCCACTTT. The encoded protein is CASSLGTGFRANNSPLHF. The genes are TRBV9 and TRBJ1-6; 9 nucleotides agree with TRBD1. Germline V gives CDR1 SGDLS, CDR2 YYNGEE. V dropped 4 bases and J dropped 5; count of bases not matched to a gene: 13. The CDR3 is 18 amino acids.

The J gene is TRBJ2-1, the V gene TRBV19; TRBD1 aligns across 11 bases. This CDR3 spans 17 amino acids. CDR1 and CDR2 (germline): LNHDA, SQIVND (reference sequence). V was pared by 1 base and J by 6 bases, with 8 bases of the junction left unmatched. DNA of the CDR3: TGTGCCAGTAGTATAGCTCCGGACAGGGGGCTTGGCAATGAGCAGTTCTTC. Protein: CASSIAPDRGLGNEQFF.

This chain uses TRBV19 with TRBJ2-2; 7 bases fit TRBD1. This CDR3 comprises 17 residues. Per germline, CDR1 LNHDA and CDR2 SQIVND (reference sequence). V was clipped by 5 bases and J by 1 base; unmatched bases: 10. CDR3 nucleotide sequence: TGTGCCAGTAGTCATTCTCCCGGGACAGTGAACACCGGGGAGCTGTTTTTT. Translating it yields CASSHSPGTVNTGELFF.

This clone was observed a single time. The rearrangement joins TRBV6-6 to TRBJ1-1; unclear D gene. CDR3 length: 13 residues. V was pared by 5 bases and J by 1 base, with 8 bases between. Germline assignment: CDR1 MNHNY and CDR2 SVGAGI (reference sequence). The chain's CDR3 is CASSTQANTEAFF. CDR3 nucleotides: TGTGCCAGCAGTACCCAAGCGAACACTGAAGCTTTCTTT.

The J gene is TRBJ2-6, the V gene TRBV27; D not resolved. Germline CDR1 is MNHEY and CDR2 is SMNVEV (reference sequence). CDR3 length: 13 amino acids. Trimming cost V 6 bases and J 5 bases, with 8 bases left between them. The CDR3: CASSMTRANVLTF. CDR3 coding DNA: TGTGCCAGCAGCATGACAAGGGCCAACGTCCTGACTTTC.

As to this clone: Mismatch with germline at one junction end may stem from a read error. The V and J genes are TRBV6-1 and TRBJ2-3; 8 bases are a match to TRBD2. This CDR3 contains 13 residues. From germline, CDR1 is MNHNS and CDR2 SASEGT. DNA for the CDR3: TGTGCCAGCAATCGGGGGGGCACGGATACGCAGTATTTT. Translating it yields CASNRGGTDTQYF.

V usage is TRBV19 and J usage is TRBJ2-3, with no clear D. Trimming shortened V by 3 bases and J by 3 bases, and 10 bases separated the two germline ends. Germline CDR1 and CDR2: LNHDA and SQIVND (reference sequence). The CDR3 runs to 14 residues. The CDR3 sequence is CASSIVTSTDTQYF. As DNA, the CDR3 is TGTGCCAGTAGTATTGTCACATCAACAGATACGCAGTATTTT.

The rearrangement joins TRBV6-5 to TRBJ1-5; perhaps TRBD1 as D (5 bases). There are 15 residues in the CDR3. V was pared by 5 bases and J by 7 bases, with 18 bases between. Per the germline V gene, CDR1 is MNHEY and CDR2 is SVGAGI. CDR3 coding DNA: TGTGCCAGCAGTCCGGGGGGAGGTTCCGTACAGCCCCAGCATTTT. This codes for CASSPGGGSVQPQHF.

Only one count was recorded for this clone. The rearrangement joins TRBV5-1 to TRBJ2-2; TRBD1 aligns across 12 bases. The V gene end was trimmed by 2 bases and the J gene end by 1 base; junction bases not matched to a gene: 9. CDR1 is SGHRS and CDR2 is YFSETQ in the germline V gene. The CDR3 consists of 19 residues. CDR3 bases: TGCGCCAGCAGCTTACCGGGACAGGGGGCCGACTTGAACACCGGGGAGCTGTTTTTT. It specifies CASSLPGQGADLNTGELFF.

This chain joins TRBV6-5 and TRBJ2-7; 9 positions agree with TRBD2. V shed 0 bases, J shed 5 bases, and the junction held 2 bases outside the gene matches. CDR1 is MNHEY, CDR2 SVGAGI, per germline. This CDR3 has 14 amino acids. The CDR3 nucleotides read TGTGCCAGCAGTTACTCTAGCGGGGGCGACGAGCAGTACTTC. This codes for CASSYSSGGDEQYF.

The V gene is TRBV2, the J gene TRBJ1-4; possibly TRBD1 for D (5 bases). V lost 8 bases to trimming and J lost 0 bases, with 16 bases between them. The germline gives CDR1 SNHLY, CDR2 FYNNEI. CDR3 length equals 16 residues. The CDR3 region has the DNA TGTGCCAGCTCCTATGGGGCTGCATCAACTAATGAAAAACTGTTTTTT. This sequence encodes CASSYGAASTNEKLFF.

The J gene is TRBJ1-5, the V gene TRBV6-1; no definite D call. This CDR3 has 11 amino acids. Germline-derived CDR1 and CDR2 are MNHNS and SASEGT. V lost 6 bases, J lost 9 bases, and 9 bases lay in between. CDR3 amino acids: CASSEMRPQHF. CDR3 nucleotides: TGTGCCAGCAGCGAAATGAGGCCCCAGCATTTT.

V usage is TRBV2 and J usage is TRBJ1-5; D remains ambiguous. The germline gives CDR1 SNHLY, CDR2 FYNNEI. V lost 5 bases and J 3 bases, leaving 11 bases between the germline ends. This CDR3 has 14 residues. The CDR3 bases are TGTGCCAGCAGTCCCGGGTTACTCAATCAGCCCCAGCATTTT. Its protein is CASSPGLLNQPQHF. The full variable domain, rest sourced from reference TRBV2 and TRBJ1-5, is EPEVTQTPSHQVTQMGQEVILRCVPISNHLYFYWYRQILGQKVEFLVSFYNNEISEKSEIFDDQFSVERPDGSNFTLKIRSTKLEDSAMYFCASSPGLLNQPQHFGDGTRLSIL.

This sequence joins TRBV29-1 and TRBJ1-2; D call uncertain. The CDR3 is 12 amino acids. Germline V lookup: CDR1 SQVTM, CDR2 ANQGSEA. V lost 5 bases and J 2 bases, leaving 9 bases between the germline ends. The CDR3 spells CSVLAENYGYTF. The DNA for the CDR3 is TGCAGCGTTCTTGCGGAGAACTATGGCTACACCTTC.

This clone was counted only a few times. The V gene is TRBV2, the J gene TRBJ1-2, with D uncertain. CDR3 length equals 12 residues. Trimming took 6 bases from V and 4 from J, leaving 9 bases between them. In germline, CDR1 is SNHLY, CDR2 FYNNEI. The CDR3 DNA sequence: TGTGCCAGCAGGACGGAGGGCTATGGCTACACCTTC. It translates to CASRTEGYGYTF.

The gene calls are TRBV5-1 and TRBJ2-2; weak D call: TRBD1 (6 bases). The CDR3 sequence is 14 residues long. V was cut by 8 bases and J by 2 bases, with 13 bases left in between. Germline V gene data show CDR1 as SGHRS and CDR2 as YFSETQ. The CDR3 DNA follows: TGCGCCAGTGGCACAGGGCCAAACACCGGGGAGCTGTTTTTT. Protein sequence: CASGTGPNTGELFF.

This rearrangement joins TRBV15 to TRBJ1-1; 7 bases line up with TRBD1. This CDR3 has 14 amino acids. V lost 3 bases and J lost 10; bases outside the gene matches: 11. Germline V gene sequence: CDR1 LNHNV, CDR2 YYDKDF (reference sequence). CDR3 amino acids: CATSRSNTGVGAFF. The CDR3 DNA is TGTGCCACCAGCAGGAGTAATACAGGGGTCGGAGCTTTCTTT.

The chain recombines TRBV18 with TRBJ1-4; D is perhaps TRBD1 (5 bases). Germline V CDR1 and CDR2: KGHSH, LQKENI. The CDR3 length is 16 residues. The V end lost 2 bases, the J end lost 8 bases, and 18 bases lay between the germline ends. The DNA of the CDR3 is TGTGCCAGCTCACCAACCGGACAATCCCCCGGGGAAAAACTGTTTTTT. Translating it yields CASSPTGQSPGEKLFF.

This chain links TRBV7-8 with TRBJ1-3; D unclear. The CDR3 is 14 amino acids. V gave up 1 base and J gave up 4 bases, with 8 bases separating them. The germline CDR1 and CDR2 sequences are SGHVS and FQNEAQ. CDR3 in amino acids: CASSLVPGGNTIYF. CDR3 DNA sequence: TGTGCCAGCAGCTTAGTCCCCGGGGGAAACACCATATATTTT. Complete variable domain (other parts from reference TRBV7-8 and TRBJ1-3): GAGVSQSPRYKVAKRGQDVALRCDPISGHVSLFWYQQALGQGPEFLTYFQNEAQLDKSGLPSDRFFAERPEGSVSTLKIQRTQQEDSAVYLCASSLVPGGNTIYFGEGSWLTVV.

The rearrangement links TRBV4-1 to TRBJ1-2, with 10 nucleotides matching TRBD1. Looked up from germline, CDR1 is MGHRA and CDR2 is YSYEKL. V trimming: 4 bases; J trimming: 3 bases; junction bases outside the gene matches: 2. This CDR3 comprises 14 residues. The CDR3, as DNA: TGCGCCAGCAGCCCAGGGACAGGGGACTATGGCTACACCTTC. It codes for CASSPGTGDYGYTF.

The chain uses TRBV11-2 and TRBJ2-3; TRBD2 matches 13 bases. The CDR3 covers 16 residues. Looked up from germline, CDR1 is SGHAT and CDR2 is FQNNGV. V lost 6 bases, J lost 7 bases, and 10 bases stayed unmatched. DNA for the CDR3: TGTGCCAGCAGAAGGCCGGGACTAGCGGGGAGGTATACGCAGTATTTT. Translating it yields CASRRPGLAGRYTQYF.

This clone was counted between two and nine times. The V and J genes are TRBV10-3 and TRBJ1-5; D is ambiguous. The ends were cut back, 0 bases at V and 1 base at J, with 7 bases in the middle. Per germline, CDR1 ENHRY and CDR2 SYGVKD. The CDR3 has 15 amino acids. The CDR3 DNA reads as TGTGCCATCAGTGAGTCTAAACAGAGCAATCAGCCCCAGCATTTT. Its protein product is CAISESKQSNQPQHF.

J is TRBJ1-1 and V is TRBV7-3, with D unclear. Germline values: CDR1 SGHTA, CDR2 FQGTGA. Trimming cost V 5 bases and J 5 bases, with 12 bases left between them. The CDR3 covers 13 residues. The CDR3: CASSPRRGTEAFF. The CDR3 DNA sequence: TGTGCCAGCAGCCCCCGGAGAGGGACTGAAGCTTTCTTT.